The 7 T cell receptor beta chains in this list originate from one sample, sequenced in a study of T cell responses to AZD1222 COVID-19 vaccine. The assay was immunoSEQ multiplex PCR, and TCRdb's table has in-frame clones only and misses some. In the table there are approximately 120,000 clones, about 90% of which are singletons. Here the sequenced sample was peripheral blood, taken on day 0 of AZD1222 vaccination. Receptors were obtained from an adult in good health.

The rearrangement uses TRBV10-3 and TRBJ2-2; TRBD1 matches at 8 bases. Germline V lookup: CDR1 ENHRY, CDR2 SYGVKD. The CDR3 is made up of 16 amino acids. J was trimmed by 4 bases and V by 6 bases; bases with no gene match: 10. Here the CDR3 DNA reads TGTGCCATCAGGGGGGGTGGGACAGGCCCCACCGGGGAGCTGTTTTTT. This gives the protein CAIRGGGTGPTGELFF.

This clone showed up just once. The chain uses TRBV6-5 and TRBJ1-1, with 11 bases matching TRBD1. Germline CDR1 and CDR2: MNHEY and SVGAGI. The CDR3 is made up of 14 amino acids. V was clipped by 4 bases and J by 6 bases; unmatched bases: 4. The CDR3 loop reads CASSLPGQGAEAFF. CDR3 bases: TGTGCCAGCAGTTTACCGGGACAGGGGGCTGAAGCTTTCTTT.

The genes are TRBV18 and TRBJ2-2, with D maybe TRBD1 (5 bases). Germline V CDR1 and CDR2: KGHSH, LQKENI. The V end was cut by 0 bases, the J end by 6 bases, with 14 bases between. The length of the CDR3 is 16 residues. CDR3: CASSPPSAGRAGELFF. The CDR3, as DNA: TGTGCCAGCTCACCACCCTCCGCAGGGCGCGCCGGGGAGCTGTTTTTT.

This clone was seen a single time. The chain has TRBV3-1 (or the pseudogene TRBV3-2) and TRBJ1-1; D possibly corresponds to TRBD1 (5 bases). The CDR3 has 13 amino acids. Germline-derived CDR1 and CDR2 are LGHDT and YNNKEL (reference sequence). The V end lost 1 base, the J end lost 4 bases, and 7 bases lay between the germline ends. The CDR3 protein is CASSQGGGTEAFF. Here the CDR3 DNA reads TGTGCCAGCAGCCAAGGTGGGGGCACTGAAGCTTTCTTT.

This rearrangement joins TRBV6-5 to TRBJ2-1, with 10 positions matching TRBD1. Germline CDR1 is MNHEY and CDR2 is SVGAGI. J gave up 2 bases and V 2 bases, and 3 bases lay outside the gene matches. The CDR3 contains 16 residues. CDR3 amino acids: CASSYDRGLPYNEQFF. The CDR3 DNA reads as TGTGCCAGCAGTTACGACAGGGGGCTGCCCTACAATGAGCAGTTCTTC.

This chain connects TRBV27 to TRBJ1-2; D is possibly TRBD1 (6 bases). Germline lookup yields CDR1 MNHEY and CDR2 SMNVEV (reference sequence). With 6 bases removed from V and 4 bases from J, the gap between germline ends came to 18 bases. The CDR3 extends over 15 amino acids. CDR3 nucleotide sequence: TGTGCCAGCAGCTCCTACAGGGTCGTTGGCTATGGCTACACCTTC. As protein: CASSSYRVVGYGYTF.

V usage is TRBV19 and J usage is TRBJ2-7, with D perhaps given as TRBD1 or TRBD2 (5 bases each). CDR1 is LNHDA, CDR2 SQIVND, per germline (reference sequence). V shed 4 bases and J shed 4 bases, with 14 bases lying between them. This CDR3 has 14 amino acids. The CDR3 sequence is CASSTAGTGYEQYF. As DNA, the CDR3 is TGTGCCAGTAGTACCGCCGGGACGGGGTACGAGCAGTACTTC.